This entry lists 14 T cell receptor beta chains sequenced from one sample in a study of long-term antiretroviral therapy in people with HIV. The assay used was immunoSEQ (version v3.0), run at survey level. Only in-frame clones appear in the TCRdb table, and some are missing; sequencing was by immunoSEQ multiplex PCR. This table has just under 40,000 clones, roughly 90% appearing once. Material: unsorted PBMCs, obtained just before starting antiretroviral therapy. The receptors stem from a woman under 30 with HIV.

V is TRBV9 and J is TRBJ2-2; TRBD1 might be the D (5 bases). Trimming removed 3 bases from V and 2 bases from J, with 17 bases in between. The CDR3 has 17 residues. The V gene's germline CDR1 is SGDLS and CDR2 YYNGEE. The DNA for the CDR3 is TGTGCCAGCAGCGAACCCACAGGTCACGCCAACACCGGGGAGCTGTTTTTT. Its protein is CASSEPTGHANTGELFF. Full variable domain (rest looked up from reference TRBV9 and TRBJ2-2): DSGVTQTPKHLITATGQRVTLRCSPRSGDLSVYWYQQSLDQGLQFLIQYYNGEERAKGNILERFSAQQFPDLHSELNLSSLELGDSALYFCASSEPTGHANTGELFFGEGSRLTVL.

Comment on this clone: The sample has other DNA sequences that encode this CDR3 too. V and J are TRBV5-1 and TRBJ2-3, with D unclear. CDR3 size: 15 residues. V dropped 0 bases and J dropped 0 bases, with 8 bases sitting between them. Per germline, CDR1 SGHRS and CDR2 YFSETQ. For the CDR3, the DNA is TGCGCCAGCAGCTTGGAACGAGGTAGCACAGATACGCAGTATTTT. It codes for CASSLERGSTDTQYF. Drawing the rest from reference TRBV5-1 and TRBJ2-3, the complete variable domain is KAGVTQTPRYLIKTRGQQVTLSCSPISGHRSVSWYQQTPGQGLQFLFEYFSETQRNKGNFPGRFSGRQFSNSRSEMNVSTLELGDSALYLCASSLERGSTDTQYFGPGTRLTVL.

This clone was recorded only once. The V call is TRBV4-1, the J call TRBJ2-1; D remains unclear. Germline loops: CDR1 MGHRA, CDR2 YSYEKL. Trimming took off 0 bases at V and 7 bases at J, with 16 bases between the two ends. CDR3 length: 16 amino acids. CDR3 residues: CASSQERSVLGNEQFF. In nucleotides, the CDR3 is TGCGCCAGCAGCCAAGAGCGATCCGTTTTAGGGAATGAGCAGTTCTTC.

This sequence joins TRBV27 and TRBJ1-1; the match to TRBD1 covers 8 bases. There are 16 residues in the CDR3. V lost 3 bases and J lost 5; bases outside the gene matches: 11. Germline V CDR1 and CDR2: MNHEY, SMNVEV (reference sequence). In nucleotides, the CDR3 is TGTGCCAGCAGTTTGGCGATCAGGGGGCTGATTACTGAAGCTTTCTTT. Translation gives CASSLAIRGLITEAFF.

The chain carries TRBV27 and TRBJ2-1; D perhaps matches TRBD2 (5 bases). Trimming pared 3 bases from V and 0 bases from J, leaving 21 bases between. Looked up from germline, CDR1 is MNHEY and CDR2 is SMNVEV (reference sequence). The CDR3 spans 19 residues. CDR3 sequence reads: CASSFLGFQDLSSYNEQFF. In DNA, the CDR3 is TGTGCCAGCAGTTTTTTAGGTTTCCAGGACTTAAGCTCCTACAATGAGCAGTTCTTC.

The V and J genes are TRBV28 and TRBJ2-1; TRBD2 agrees at 13 bases. The germline V gene encodes CDR1 MDHEN and CDR2 SYDVKM. There are 16 residues in the CDR3. J was trimmed by 9 bases and V by 5 bases; bases with no gene match: 10. The CDR3 DNA reads TGTGCCAGCAGTCTATACGGGACTAGCGGGACGGGTGAGCAGTTCTTC. It encodes CASSLYGTSGTGEQFF.

The chain employs TRBV6-1 and TRBJ2-5; D gene ambiguous. The germline CDR1 and CDR2 sequences are MNHNS and SASEGT. Trimming stripped 3 bases from V and 4 bases from J, with 9 bases between. CDR3 length: 13 amino acids. CDR3 in amino acids: CASSDTFGETQYF. CDR3 nucleotide sequence: TGTGCCAGCAGTGATACGTTTGGAGAGACCCAGTACTTC.

The V and J genes are TRBV10-3 and TRBJ2-1; 9 nucleotides match TRBD2. CDR1 and CDR2 from the germline V gene are ENHRY and SYGVKD. This CDR3 region has 16 residues. J gave up 0 bases and V 6 bases, and 6 bases lay outside the gene matches. The CDR3 DNA reads TGTGCCATCAGGACGAGCGGGGGGAGCTCCTACAATGAGCAGTTCTTC. Translating it yields CAIRTSGGSSYNEQFF.

This clone was observed a few times. The chain recombines TRBV5-1 with TRBJ2-2, with D unresolved. This CDR3 is 16 amino acids long. The germline gives CDR1 SGHRS, CDR2 YFSETQ. V lost 4 bases to trimming and J lost 4 bases, with 17 bases between them. The CDR3 region is CASSTPDGSGTGELFF. Here the CDR3 DNA reads TGCGCCAGCAGCACCCCGGACGGCTCTGGCACCGGGGAGCTGTTTTTT. The whole variable domain, filled in from reference TRBV5-1 and TRBJ2-2, reads KAGVTQTPRYLIKTRGQQVTLSCSPISGHRSVSWYQQTPGQGLQFLFEYFSETQRNKGNFPGRFSGRQFSNSRSEMNVSTLELGDSALYLCASSTPDGSGTGELFFGEGSRLTVL.

The chain combines TRBV6-1 with TRBJ2-7; no clear D gene. The CDR3 totals 13 residues. Trimming removed 3 bases from V and 3 bases from J, with 9 bases in between. Per the germline V gene, CDR1 is MNHNS and CDR2 is SASEGT. The CDR3 DNA reads as TGTGCCAGCAGTGAGTCGTGGTTCTACGAGCAGTACTTC. This gives the protein CASSESWFYEQYF.

The rearrangement links TRBV27 to TRBJ2-1, with unresolved D. V shed 3 bases and J shed 0 bases, with 12 bases lying between them. Per the germline V gene, CDR1 is MNHEY and CDR2 is SMNVEV (reference sequence). CDR3 length: 16 residues. The CDR3 sequence: CASSFTWSSSYNEQFF. The CDR3 DNA sequence: TGTGCCAGCAGTTTCACTTGGAGCAGCTCCTACAATGAGCAGTTCTTC.

This clone has a single count. This chain uses TRBV9 with TRBJ1-2; the match to TRBD1 covers 8 bases. V shed 3 bases and J 0 bases; nucleotides not matched to a gene: 7. Germline V gene data show CDR1 as SGDLS and CDR2 as YYNGEE. The CDR3 spans 16 residues. The CDR3 sequence: CASSEDRVGPNYGYTF. CDR3 coding DNA: TGTGCCAGCAGCGAGGACAGGGTAGGACCTAACTATGGCTACACCTTC.

The rearrangement uses TRBV6-5 and TRBJ1-1, with D tentatively TRBD1 (6 bases). This CDR3 contains 14 residues. Trimming removed 0 bases at V and 4 bases at J, with 9 bases between. Germline V gene data show CDR1 as MNHEY and CDR2 as SVGAGI. The CDR3 region has the DNA TGTGCCAGCAGTTACTCGCAGGGGAGCACTGAAGCTTTCTTT. Translation gives CASSYSQGSTEAFF.

The V call is TRBV9, the J call TRBJ2-3; maybe TRBD1 (5 bases). This CDR3 spans 15 amino acids. The V gene's germline CDR1 is SGDLS and CDR2 YYNGEE. V lost 2 bases and J lost 5, with 15 bases in between. The CDR3 bases are TGTGCCAGCAGCGTTTCGGGCCTCCAGGGAGATACGCAGTATTTT. It encodes CASSVSGLQGDTQYF. The whole variable domain, remainder taken from reference TRBV9 and TRBJ2-3, is DSGVTQTPKHLITATGQRVTLRCSPRSGDLSVYWYQQSLDQGLQFLIQYYNGEERAKGNILERFSAQQFPDLHSELNLSSLELGDSALYFCASSVSGLQGDTQYFGPGTRLTVL.